The entry below describes one T cell receptor beta chain. This entry comes from a study of tumor-infiltrating lymphocytes in oesophageal squamous cell carcinoma. TCRdb re-derived calls from the PCR reads in MiXCR, one entry per CDR3 protein. This sample has 9,500 to 15,000 distinct CDR3 sequences, with 50% to 60% found just once. Per the germline V gene, CDR1 is SGHTA and CDR2 is FQGNSA. Trimming cost V 5 bases and J 5 bases, with 16 bases left between them. The CDR3 has 14 amino acids. This chain uses TRBV7-2 with TRBJ2-7; D unclear. This TCR derives from a female donor with esophageal squamous cell carcinoma. Input material: esophageal tumor tissue. CDR3 coding DNA: TGTGCCAGCAGCCCCATGGAAGGGCTGAACGAGCAGTACTTC. Translating it yields CASSPMEGLNEQYF.